This passage covers 14 T cell receptor beta chains from one sample sequenced in a study of CD8 T cells in Susac syndrome. Random hexamers were used to reverse transcribe roughly 0.5 to 1 ug of RNA. TCRdb used MiXCR to reprocess the immunoSEQ multiplex PCR reads, holding one entry per CDR3 protein. This sample has 300,000 or so distinct CDR3 sequences; around 90% occur once, and the top ten carry over 0.05%. The sequenced sample consisted of CD4+ T cells from PBMCs. The receptor set was obtained from a human donor with multiple sclerosis.

This clonotype is a singleton in its sample. The CDR3 DNA reads as TGCGCCAGCAGTCAATGCCAGGCCCTAAGGACTCAGCCCCAGCATTTT. Protein product: CASSQCQALRTQPQHF. The chain carries TRBV23-1 and TRBJ1-5; no clear D gene. TRBV23-1 is labeled an ORF, and its function is uncertain. Trimming took off 1 base at V and 6 bases at J, with 16 bases between the two ends. The CDR3 spans 16 residues.

The chain links TRBV23-1 to TRBJ2-7; no firm D call. TRBV23-1 is noted as an ORF with a role that remains uncertain. CDR3 size: 13 residues. Trimming left V 7 bases short and J 6 bases short, with 16 bases between. CDR3 in DNA: TGCGCCAGCAAACTTGGGCTTAGGACCGAGCAGTACTTC. Translated, it gives CASKLGLRTEQYF.

This chain uses TRBV6-2 or TRBV6-3 with TRBJ1-5; 9 bases match TRBD1. The CDR3 is made up of 15 amino acids. V was clipped by 0 bases and J by 5 bases; unmatched bases: 2. Looked up from germline, CDR1 is MNHEY and CDR2 is SVGEGT. The CDR3 DNA reads as TGTGCCAGCAGTTACTCGGGACAGGGATATCAGCCCCAGCATTTT. This codes for CASSYSGQGYQPQHF.

This clonotype turned up a few times. This rearrangement joins TRBV5-1 to TRBJ2-7; 7 bases fit TRBD2. Germline CDR1 reads SGHRS; CDR2 reads YFSETQ. The CDR3 is made up of 14 amino acids. With 5 bases clipped from V and 7 bases from J, the junction kept 12 bases outside the gene matches. The CDR3 is CASRAIPSGLEQYF. CDR3 bases: TGCGCCAGCAGGGCTATACCTAGCGGTCTGGAGCAGTACTTC.

The gene calls are TRBV7-8 and TRBJ1-2; D is ambiguous. This CDR3 has 14 residues. V was trimmed by 5 bases and J by 4 bases, leaving 14 bases between them. Germline values: CDR1 SGHVS, CDR2 FQNEAQ. CDR3 nucleotide sequence: TGTGCCAGCAGCCTCCGCGGATTAGCCTATGGCTACACCTTC. Its translation is CASSLRGLAYGYTF.

V is TRBV18 and J is TRBJ1-4; D not resolved. CDR3 length: 14 amino acids. The ends were cut back, 3 bases at V and 7 bases at J, with 12 bases in the middle. CDR1 KGHSH and CDR2 LQKENI come from the germline V gene. For the CDR3, the DNA is TGTGCCAGCTCACCCGACGGTCGGGGTGAAAAACTGTTTTTT. This translates into CASSPDGRGEKLFF.

The chain carries TRBV6-5 and TRBJ1-1; 7 bases are a match to TRBD1. The J segment lost 4 bases and the V segment lost 4 bases, leaving 6 bases of the junction unmatched. CDR3 length: 14 amino acids. In germline, CDR1 is MNHEY, CDR2 SVGAGI. The CDR3 coding sequence is TGTGCCAGCAGTTCTACAGGGGTCGGCACTGAAGCTTTCTTT. Protein product: CASSSTGVGTEAFF.

The chain joins TRBV4-1 to TRBJ2-1; 15 nucleotides agree with TRBD2. The J segment lost 10 bases and the V segment lost 3 bases, leaving 7 bases of the junction unmatched. The CDR3 extends over 16 amino acids. Germline V gene lookup returns CDR1 MGHRA and CDR2 YSYEKL. The CDR3 reads CASSHAGLAGGWEQFF. The CDR3 bases are TGCGCCAGCAGCCATGCAGGACTAGCGGGAGGGTGGGAGCAGTTCTTC.

The chain joins TRBV10-3 to TRBJ1-3; 9 nucleotides match TRBD1. Unmatched junction bases numbered 10, after V lost 0 bases and J lost 1 base. The CDR3 spans 19 residues. Per the germline V gene, CDR1 is ENHRY and CDR2 is SYGVKD. The CDR3 region is CAISESGQGALTSGNTIYF. Written as DNA, the CDR3 is TGTGCCATCAGTGAGTCGGGACAGGGCGCATTGACTTCTGGAAACACCATATATTTT.

This sequence joins TRBV19 and TRBJ1-4; weak D call: TRBD1 (5 bases). This CDR3 has 15 amino acids. Germline CDR1 LNHDA, CDR2 SQIVND (reference sequence). Trimming removed 0 bases from V and 7 bases from J, with 12 bases in between. CDR3 nucleotide sequence: TGTGCCAGTAGTATAGATTGGCAAAGGGGTGAAAAACTGTTTTTT. It yields the protein CASSIDWQRGEKLFF.

This chain connects TRBV12-3 or TRBV12-4 to TRBJ1-1; a weak D match, TRBD1 (6 bases). Trimming removed 0 bases from V and 5 bases from J, with 13 bases in between. This CDR3 is 15 amino acids long. CDR3 amino acids: CASSLATTGGTEAFF. For the CDR3, the DNA is TGTGCCAGCAGTTTAGCCACGACAGGCGGAACTGAAGCTTTCTTT.

V and J are TRBV6-2 or TRBV6-3 and TRBJ2-7; 8 bases agree with TRBD2. From germline, CDR1 is MNHEY and CDR2 SVGEGT. CDR3 length: 15 amino acids. J gave up 4 bases and V 2 bases, and 7 bases lay outside the gene matches. The CDR3 DNA follows: TGTGCCAGCAGTTACGGGAGCGGGAGTCGATACGAGCAGTACTTC. Protein sequence: CASSYGSGSRYEQYF.

The chain combines TRBV20-1 with TRBJ2-5; 7 nucleotides match TRBD1. This CDR3 contains 13 residues. Germline CDR1 reads DFQATT; CDR2 reads SNEGSKA (reference sequence). V was pared by 5 bases and J by 7 bases, with 10 bases of the junction left unmatched. CDR3 residues: CSAVDREFRTQYF. The CDR3 nucleotides read TGCAGTGCTGTCGACAGGGAGTTCCGGACCCAGTACTTC.

The chain links TRBV20-1 to TRBJ2-5; D gene unclear. The V end lost 6 bases, the J end lost 5 bases, and 10 bases lay between the germline ends. The CDR3 extends over 11 amino acids. Germline lookup yields CDR1 DFQATT and CDR2 SNEGSKA (reference sequence). The CDR3 loop reads CSALSSETQYF. The CDR3 nucleotides read TGCAGTGCCCTTAGTAGTGAGACCCAGTACTTC.